This T cell receptor beta chain was captured in a study of blood T cell repertoires in COVID-19. Study overall: Samples of COVID-19 (acute and convalescent) were obtained from the United States, Italy and Spain. Sources were T cells, B-cell-depleted T cells, or PBMCs; the material itself was cDNA or gDNA.

CDR3 length: 12 amino acids. Germline-derived CDR1 and CDR2 are LGHNT and FRNRAP. J gave up 3 bases and V 9 bases, and 1 base lay outside the gene matches. Libraries were prepared by immunoSEQ multiplex PCR; TCRdb keeps only in-frame clonotypes and omits some of them. The sample comprises a few hundred thousand clones, 60% to 75% of which are singletons, and around 3.2% rests with the top ten. The rearrangement links TRBV12-5 to TRBJ1-1, with TRBD1 matching over 10 bases. This clonotype was obtained from a woman of 80 years or more with acute or convalescent COVID-19. Input material: peripheral blood. In DNA form, the CDR3 reads TGTGCTAGCGGACAGGGGGACACTGAAGCTTTCTTT. Protein product: CASGQGDTEAFF.